Shown below are 30 T cell receptor beta chains from a single sample sequenced in a study of human T cells and chemical hapten exposure. The time point was: pre-sensitization, week 0. The sample's treatment: therapeutic diphenylcyclopropenone sensitization with weekly scalp DPC. Using its own MiXCR run on the RACE reads, TCRdb lists one record per CDR3 protein. Of approximately 260,000 distinct CDR3 sequences listed, 7.5% to 10% are singletons. The starting material was whole blood, obtained in connection with sensitization to the hapten diphenylcyclopropenone (DPC). Receptors originate from a woman in her thirties or forties with alopecia areata. Some clones in this sample may be carry-over from other donors' samples.

The chain has TRBV5-1 and TRBJ2-5, with 9 bases that match TRBD1. The germline V gene encodes CDR1 SGHRS and CDR2 YFSETQ. V lost 4 bases to trimming and J lost 1 base; unmatched junction nucleotides: 5. The CDR3 covers 15 residues. The CDR3 coding sequence is TGCGCCAGCAGCGGGACAGGGAGCCGCCAAGAGACCCAGTACTTC. It codes for CASSGTGSRQETQYF. The full variable domain, its missing parts supplied by reference TRBV5-1 and TRBJ2-5, is KAGVTQTPRYLIKTRGQQVTLSCSPISGHRSVSWYQQTPGQGLQFLFEYFSETQRNKGNFPGRFSGRQFSNSRSEMNVSTLELGDSALYLCASSGTGSRQETQYFGPGTRLLVL.

This clonotype was seen a few times. The rearrangement links TRBV11-3 to TRBJ2-1; a weak D match, TRBD1 (6 bases). Germline CDR1 SGHNT, CDR2 YENEEA. The CDR3 loop spans 13 amino acids. Trimming shortened V by 5 bases and J by 7 bases, and 12 bases separated the two germline ends. CDR3 nucleotide sequence: TGTGCCAGCAGCCACAACCAGGGGAATGAGCAGTTCTTC. The encoded protein is CASSHNQGNEQFF.

There are a few counts of this clonotype. This chain links TRBV6-5 with TRBJ1-5, with D tentatively TRBD1 (5 bases). The CDR3 spans 14 residues. Germline values: CDR1 MNHEY, CDR2 SVGAGI. The V end lost 4 bases, the J end lost 6 bases, and 13 bases lay between the germline ends. CDR3 loop: CASSWGRVGQPQHF. CDR3 nucleotides: TGTGCCAGCAGTTGGGGCAGGGTGGGTCAGCCCCAGCATTTT.

The table lists this clonotype with a few counts. CDR3 coding DNA: TGTGCCAGCAGGGAGGGGAGCGGGAGAACCCAATTCTTC. Protein product: CASREGSGRTQFF. The chain links TRBV2 to TRBJ2-1; 8 bases line up with TRBD2. The junction had 14 bases not matched to a gene; V was cut back by 6 bases and J by 16 bases. The germline CDR1 and CDR2 sequences are SNHLY and FYNNEI. This CDR3 has 13 residues. Drawing the rest from reference TRBV2 and TRBJ2-1, the complete variable domain is EPEVTQTPSHQVTQMGQEVILRCVPISNHLYFYWYRQILGQKVEFLVSFYNNEISEKSEIFDDQFSVERPDGSNFTLKIRSTKLEDSAMYFCASREGSGRTQFFGPGTRLTVL.

V and J are TRBV27 and TRBJ2-1, with a possible D match to TRBD2 (5 bases). This CDR3 spans 15 amino acids. Germline V gene lookup returns CDR1 MNHEY and CDR2 SMNVEV (reference sequence). The V end was cut by 3 bases, the J end by 0 bases, with 9 bases between. The CDR3 loop is CASSFDGDSYNEQFF. In DNA form, the CDR3 reads TGTGCCAGCAGTTTTGACGGGGACTCCTACAATGAGCAGTTCTTC.

This clonotype was detected many times. The V gene is TRBV29-1, the J gene TRBJ1-3; perhaps TRBD1 as D (6 bases). The V gene lost 7 bases and the J gene lost 1 base, with 11 bases spanning the gap. There are 13 residues in the CDR3. CDR1 and CDR2 from the germline V gene are SQVTM and ANQGSEA. The CDR3 sequence: CSADTGSGNTIYF. In DNA form, the CDR3 reads TGCAGCGCTGATACAGGGTCTGGAAACACCATATATTTT.

A few counts support this clonotype. Sequence at one end of the junction differs from germline and may be a read error. This chain connects TRBV3-1 to TRBJ2-5, with D possibly TRBD2 on 5 matching bases. CDR3 length: 14 residues. Germline CDR1 LGHDT, CDR2 YNNKEL (reference sequence). CDR3 sequence: CASSQAPGVEAQYF. The CDR3 bases are TGTGCCAGCAGCCAAGCCCCCGGGGTAGAGGCCCAGTACTTC.

This clonotype came up a few times. The chain combines TRBV12-3 or TRBV12-4 with TRBJ2-1; 7 positions match TRBD2. This CDR3 comprises 15 residues. V was clipped by 5 bases and J by 4 bases; unmatched bases: 8. This chain's CDR3 is CASSQLAPKYNEQFF. The CDR3 bases are TGTGCCAGCAGTCAACTAGCGCCCAAATACAATGAGCAGTTCTTC.

This clonotype was seen a few times. V gene TRBV28 combines with J gene TRBJ2-2; 7 bases align to TRBD1. The junction had 4 bases not matched to a gene; V was cut back by 8 bases and J by 1 base. The CDR3 totals 14 residues. Germline V gene lookup returns CDR1 MDHEN and CDR2 SYDVKM. The CDR3 DNA is TGTGCCAGCGGGACAGTTGGGAACACCGGGGAGCTGTTTTTT. The encoded protein is CASGTVGNTGELFF. The complete variable domain, with remaining parts taken from reference TRBV28 and TRBJ2-2, reads DVKVTQSSRYLVKRTGEKVFLECVQDMDHENMFWYRQDPGLGLRLIYFSYDVKMKEKGDIPEGYSVSREKKERFSLILESASTNQTSMYLCASGTVGNTGELFFGEGSRLTVL.

This clonotype was counted many times. The V call is TRBV29-1, the J call TRBJ2-3; D not resolved. Germline loops: CDR1 SQVTM, CDR2 ANQGSEA. The CDR3 consists of 11 residues. Trimming removed 7 bases from V and 6 bases from J, with 11 bases in between. CDR3 loop: CSARSVDTQYF. The CDR3 DNA reads as TGCAGCGCCAGATCCGTGGATACGCAGTATTTT.

The sample holds a few counts of this clonotype. This chain uses TRBV20-1 with TRBJ2-5; weak D call: TRBD1 (5 bases). V lost 2 bases to trimming and J lost 2 bases, with 9 bases between them. The CDR3 is made up of 13 amino acids. Germline CDR1 is DFQATT and CDR2 is SNEGSKA (reference sequence). CDR3 in amino acids: CSARPQVQETQYF. CDR3 in DNA: TGCAGTGCTAGACCACAGGTGCAAGAGACCCAGTACTTC.

This clonotype came up a few times. The genes are TRBV4-3 and TRBJ2-7; 10 nucleotides agree with TRBD2. The V gene end was trimmed by 2 bases and the J gene end by 2 bases; junction bases not matched to a gene: 3. The CDR3 has 15 amino acids. The germline gives CDR1 LGHNA, CDR2 YSLEER. The CDR3 region has the DNA TGCGCCAGCAGCCAACTAGCGGGAGAGGCCTACGAGCAGTACTTC. Residues: CASSQLAGEAYEQYF.

This clonotype was detected a few times. The chain couples TRBV27 to TRBJ2-4, with unresolved D. Trimming removed 5 bases from V and 6 bases from J, with 11 bases in between. The CDR3 is made up of 13 amino acids. Germline CDR1 MNHEY, CDR2 SMNVEV (reference sequence). The CDR3 coding sequence is TGTGCCAGCAGTCCGGAATTTGGAAACATTCAGTACTTC. This sequence encodes CASSPEFGNIQYF.

This clonotype was found many times. The CDR3 protein is CASSDQGNGANVLTF. CDR3 DNA sequence: TGTGCCAGCAGTGATCAGGGTAATGGGGCCAACGTCCTGACTTTC. The V call is TRBV2, the J call TRBJ2-6; D is perhaps TRBD1 (5 bases). The CDR3 has 15 residues. The germline gives CDR1 SNHLY, CDR2 FYNNEI. V was shortened by 3 bases and J by 3 bases, with 9 bases between the two germline ends.

This clonotype was picked up a small number of times. The V call is TRBV18, the J call TRBJ1-4; perhaps TRBD1 as D (6 bases). V dropped 2 bases and J dropped 7 bases, with 14 bases sitting between them. This CDR3 is built from 15 residues. The V gene's germline CDR1 is KGHSH and CDR2 LQKENI. CDR3 DNA: TGTGCCAGCTCACCAGGATCACAGGGAGGTGAAAAACTGTTTTTT. Protein: CASSPGSQGGEKLFF.

This clonotype was counted only a few times. The genes are TRBV27 and TRBJ2-4; the D gene could be TRBD1 or TRBD2 (5 bases each). The germline V and J ends were trimmed by 5 bases and 2 bases, with 16 bases remaining between them. The CDR3 is 16 residues long. Germline CDR1 and CDR2: MNHEY and SMNVEV (reference sequence). This chain's CDR3 is CASSPPLGGSKNIQYF. DNA for the CDR3: TGTGCCAGCAGTCCTCCCCTTGGGGGTTCCAAAAACATTCAGTACTTC.

Only a few counts were recorded for this clonotype. V gene TRBV6-5 combines with J gene TRBJ2-2; 11 bases agree with TRBD2. The CDR3 totals 14 residues. CDR1 is MNHEY and CDR2 is SVGAGI in the germline V gene. V gave up 8 bases and J gave up 6 bases; unmatched junction bases: 5. This CDR3 is CASVELAGAGELFF. CDR3 bases: TGTGCCAGCGTTGAACTAGCGGGAGCCGGGGAGCTGTTTTTT.

This clonotype has a handful of counts. The chain has TRBV27 and TRBJ1-5; no definite D call. Germline V CDR1 and CDR2: MNHEY, SMNVEV (reference sequence). Between the trimmed V and J ends, which lost 3 bases and 2 bases, there was a span of 11 bases. The CDR3 contains 15 residues. This CDR3 is CASSFSGVGNQPQHF. CDR3 sequence (DNA): TGTGCCAGCAGTTTTTCCGGGGTCGGCAATCAGCCCCAGCATTTT.

This clonotype was observed a handful of times. The chain combines TRBV27 with TRBJ2-3; possible D gene TRBD2, 6 bases. The CDR3 extends over 14 amino acids. V was pared by 6 bases and J by 8 bases, with 18 bases between. Germline values: CDR1 MNHEY, CDR2 SMNVEV (reference sequence). The CDR3 region is CASSPSSGVATQYF. The CDR3 nucleotides read TGTGCCAGCAGCCCCAGTAGCGGCGTCGCTACGCAGTATTTT.

This clonotype was picked up a small number of times. The V call is TRBV11-2, the J call TRBJ2-1; a weak D match, TRBD2 (5 bases). The germline gives CDR1 SGHAT, CDR2 FQNNGV. The CDR3 loop spans 16 amino acids. Trimming took 8 bases from V and 2 from J, leaving 19 bases between them. The CDR3 DNA is TGTGCCAGCGTACCTAACTTGGGAGTACCCTACAATGAGCAGTTCTTC. It codes for CASVPNLGVPYNEQFF.

This clonotype was detected ten times or more. This sequence joins TRBV29-1 and TRBJ2-3, with 8 bases matching TRBD2. Germline V CDR1 and CDR2: SQVTM, ANQGSEA. V gave up 7 bases and J gave up 2 bases; unmatched junction bases: 20. The CDR3 consists of 18 residues. The DNA of the CDR3 is TGCAGCGGTGCGCGGGGGTTTGGTGCGCGGGAGGCCACAGATACGCAGTATTTT. This translates into CSGARGFGAREATDTQYF.

This clonotype showed up just a few times. The V gene is TRBV6-4, the J gene TRBJ2-1, with 10 bases identical to TRBD1. J lost 6 bases, V lost 0 bases, and 2 bases had no gene match. This CDR3 has 15 amino acids. Germline loops: CDR1 MRHNA, CDR2 SNTAGT. DNA of the CDR3: TGTGCCAGCAGTGACTCGCGGACAGGGGGCAATGAGCAGTTCTTC. It yields the protein CASSDSRTGGNEQFF.

The chain is built from TRBV5-1 and TRBJ2-7; tentatively, D is TRBD1 (6 bases). Germline V lookup: CDR1 SGHRS, CDR2 YFSETQ. The CDR3 runs 15 residues. Trimming took off 1 base at V and 1 base at J, with 12 bases between the two ends. The CDR3 sequence is CASSLPRGLSYEQYF. In DNA form, the CDR3 reads TGCGCCAGCAGCTTGCCCAGGGGTCTATCCTACGAGCAGTACTTC. Supplemented by reference TRBV5-1 and TRBJ2-7, the full variable domain reads KAGVTQTPRYLIKTRGQQVTLSCSPISGHRSVSWYQQTPGQGLQFLFEYFSETQRNKGNFPGRFSGRQFSNSRSEMNVSTLELGDSALYLCASSLPRGLSYEQYFGPGTRLTVT.

The chain has TRBV11-2 and TRBJ2-1; the match to TRBD2 covers 12 bases. The CDR3 has 12 amino acids. Germline CDR1 SGHAT, CDR2 FQNNGV. V was pared by 11 bases and J by 11 bases, with 7 bases of the junction left unmatched. The CDR3 region is CASRLAGEKQFF. The CDR3 DNA sequence: TGTGCCTCACGACTAGCGGGAGAGAAGCAGTTCTTC.

This clonotype was counted only a few times. The genes are TRBV12-3 or TRBV12-4 and TRBJ2-7; a weak D match, TRBD1 (6 bases). Trimming removed 3 bases from V and 5 bases from J, with 14 bases in between. CDR3 length: 14 amino acids. CDR3 protein: CASSFGTSKNEQYF. The CDR3 DNA follows: TGTGCCAGCAGTTTCGGGACAAGCAAGAACGAGCAGTACTTC.

The chain couples TRBV3-1 to TRBJ2-5, with D tentatively TRBD1 (5 bases). Trimming took off 4 bases at V and 1 base at J, with 13 bases between the two ends. CDR1 is LGHDT, CDR2 YNNKEL, per germline (reference sequence). CDR3 length equals 15 residues. The CDR3 spells CASSPPRQIQETQYF. CDR3 in DNA: TGTGCCAGCAGCCCCCCTCGACAGATCCAAGAGACCCAGTACTTC.

This clonotype occurred a few times. This rearrangement joins TRBV29-1 to TRBJ2-5; 7 bases are shared with TRBD2. V shed 8 bases and J 5 bases; nucleotides not matched to a gene: 11. CDR3 size: 13 residues. The germline V gene has CDR1 SQVTM and CDR2 ANQGSEA. CDR3 protein: CSTRGGRGETQYF. In DNA form, the CDR3 reads TGCAGCACCCGCGGCGGGAGAGGGGAGACCCAGTACTTC.

This clonotype was counted between two and nine times. The genes are TRBV6-5 and TRBJ1-1, with a tentative D call TRBD1 (6 bases). V shed 8 bases and J shed 4 bases, with 14 bases lying between them. The CDR3 extends over 13 amino acids. Germline V CDR1 and CDR2: MNHEY, SVGAGI. CDR3 in amino acids: CASFNGRGTEAFF. Here the CDR3 DNA reads TGTGCCAGCTTCAATGGCAGGGGCACTGAAGCTTTCTTT.

The chain uses TRBV14 and TRBJ1-1, with D possibly matching TRBD1 (5 bases). V was cut by 8 bases and J by 1 base, with 17 bases left in between. The CDR3 extends over 15 amino acids. Germline lookup yields CDR1 SGHDN and CDR2 FVKESK. Here the CDR3 DNA reads TGTGCCAGCTCCGGGACTCGGGGTTGGAACACTGAAGCTTTCTTT. Translation: CASSGTRGWNTEAFF.

This clonotype was counted between two and nine times. This rearrangement joins TRBV2 to TRBJ1-2, with unresolved D. V was shortened by 5 bases and J by 3 bases, with 16 bases between the two germline ends. CDR3 length: 15 residues. Germline CDR1 reads SNHLY; CDR2 reads FYNNEI. Here the CDR3 reads CASSRWQTSDYGYTF. The CDR3, as DNA: TGTGCCAGCAGTAGGTGGCAGACTAGCGACTATGGCTACACCTTC.